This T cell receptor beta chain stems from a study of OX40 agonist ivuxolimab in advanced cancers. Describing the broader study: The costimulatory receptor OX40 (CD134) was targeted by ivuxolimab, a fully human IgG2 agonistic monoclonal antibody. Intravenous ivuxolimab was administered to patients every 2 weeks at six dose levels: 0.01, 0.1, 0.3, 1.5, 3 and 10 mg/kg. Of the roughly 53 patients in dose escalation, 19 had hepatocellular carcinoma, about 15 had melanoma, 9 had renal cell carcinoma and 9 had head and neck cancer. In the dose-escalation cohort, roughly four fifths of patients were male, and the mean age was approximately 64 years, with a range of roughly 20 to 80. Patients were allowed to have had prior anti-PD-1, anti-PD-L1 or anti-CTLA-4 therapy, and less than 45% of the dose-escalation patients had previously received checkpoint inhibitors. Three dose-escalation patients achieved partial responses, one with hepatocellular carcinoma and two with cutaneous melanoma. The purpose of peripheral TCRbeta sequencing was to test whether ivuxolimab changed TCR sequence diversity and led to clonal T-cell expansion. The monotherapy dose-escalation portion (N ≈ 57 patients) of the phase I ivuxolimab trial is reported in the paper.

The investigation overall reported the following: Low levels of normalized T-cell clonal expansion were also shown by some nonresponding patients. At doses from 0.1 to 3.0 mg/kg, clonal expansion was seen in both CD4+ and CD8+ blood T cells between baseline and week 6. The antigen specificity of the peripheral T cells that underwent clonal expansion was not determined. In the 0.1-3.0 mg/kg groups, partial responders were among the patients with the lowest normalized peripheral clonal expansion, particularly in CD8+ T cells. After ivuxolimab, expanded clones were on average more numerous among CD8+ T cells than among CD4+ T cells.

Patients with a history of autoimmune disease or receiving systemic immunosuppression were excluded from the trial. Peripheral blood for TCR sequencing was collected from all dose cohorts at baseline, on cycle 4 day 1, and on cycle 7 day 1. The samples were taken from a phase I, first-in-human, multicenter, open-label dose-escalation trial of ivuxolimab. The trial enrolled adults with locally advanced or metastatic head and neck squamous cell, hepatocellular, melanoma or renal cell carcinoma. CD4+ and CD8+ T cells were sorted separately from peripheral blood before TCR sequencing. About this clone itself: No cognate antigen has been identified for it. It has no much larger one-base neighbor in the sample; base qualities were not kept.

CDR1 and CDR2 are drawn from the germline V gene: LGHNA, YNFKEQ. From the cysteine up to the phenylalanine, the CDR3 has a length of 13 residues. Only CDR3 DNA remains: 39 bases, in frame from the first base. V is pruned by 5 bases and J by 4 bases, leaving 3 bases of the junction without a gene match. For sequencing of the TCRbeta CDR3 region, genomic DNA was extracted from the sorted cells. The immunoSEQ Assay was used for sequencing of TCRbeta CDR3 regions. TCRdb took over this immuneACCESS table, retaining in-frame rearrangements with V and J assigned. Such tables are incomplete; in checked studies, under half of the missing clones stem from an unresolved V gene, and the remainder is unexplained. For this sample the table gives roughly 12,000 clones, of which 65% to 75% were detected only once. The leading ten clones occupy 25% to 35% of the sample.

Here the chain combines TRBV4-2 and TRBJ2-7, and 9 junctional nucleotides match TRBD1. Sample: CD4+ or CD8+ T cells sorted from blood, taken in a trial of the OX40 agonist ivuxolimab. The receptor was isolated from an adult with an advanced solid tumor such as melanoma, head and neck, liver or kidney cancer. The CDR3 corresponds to CASSLGQGYEQYF. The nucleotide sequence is TGTGCCAGCAGCTTGGGACAGGGATACGAGCAGTACTTC.